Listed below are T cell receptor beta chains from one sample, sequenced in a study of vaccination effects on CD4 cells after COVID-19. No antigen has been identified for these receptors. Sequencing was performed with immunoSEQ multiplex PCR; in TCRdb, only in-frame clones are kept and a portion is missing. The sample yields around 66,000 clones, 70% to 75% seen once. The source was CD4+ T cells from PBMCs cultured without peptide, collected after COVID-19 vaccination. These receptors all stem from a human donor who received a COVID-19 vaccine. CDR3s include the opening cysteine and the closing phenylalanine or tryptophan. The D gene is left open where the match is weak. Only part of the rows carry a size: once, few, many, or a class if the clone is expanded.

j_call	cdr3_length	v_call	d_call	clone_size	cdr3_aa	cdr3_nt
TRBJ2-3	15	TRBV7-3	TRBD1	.	CASSLARGLADTQYF	TGTGCCAGCAGCTTAGCCAGGGGGCTCGCAGATACGCAGTATTTT
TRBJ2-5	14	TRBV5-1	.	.	CASSLRASQETQYF	TGCGCCAGCAGCTTGAGGGCCAGCCAAGAGACCCAGTACTTC
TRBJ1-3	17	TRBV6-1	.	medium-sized	CASSEKAGWSAGNTIYF	TGTGCCAGCAGTGAAAAGGCAGGTTGGTCGGCTGGAAACACCATATATTTT
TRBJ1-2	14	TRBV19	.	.	CASSMGRESHGYTF	TGTGCCAGTAGTATGGGAAGGGAATCACATGGCTACACCTTC
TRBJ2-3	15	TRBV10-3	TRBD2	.	CAISESGGGPDTQYF	TGTGCCATCAGTGAGTCGGGCGGGGGGCCAGATACGCAGTATTTT
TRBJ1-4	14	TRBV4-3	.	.	CAAGGSPPNEKLFF	TGCGCCGCCGGTGGTAGTCCTCCTAATGAAAAACTGTTTTTT
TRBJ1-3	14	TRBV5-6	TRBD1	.	CASSPTGKGNTIYF	TGTGCCAGCAGCCCGACAGGGAAAGGAAACACCATATATTTT
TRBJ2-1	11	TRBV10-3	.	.	CATTSYNEQFF	TGTGCCACCACCTCCTACAATGAGCAGTTCTTC
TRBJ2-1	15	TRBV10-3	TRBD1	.	CAISEPGTAYNEQFF	TGTGCCATCAGTGAGCCAGGGACAGCGTACAATGAGCAGTTCTTC
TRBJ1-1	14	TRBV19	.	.	CASTLQERRTEAFF	TGTGCCAGTACCCTCCAGGAACGGCGCACTGAAGCTTTCTTT
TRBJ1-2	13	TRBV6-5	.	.	CAATRDFTRGYTF	TGTGCCGCGACGAGGGATTTTACTCGAGGCTACACCTTC
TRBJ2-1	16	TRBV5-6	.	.	CASSQGGGWAYNEQFF	TGTGCCAGCAGCCAGGGGGGAGGGTGGGCCTACAATGAGCAGTTCTTC
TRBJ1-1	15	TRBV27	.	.	CASSFLPMMGTEAFF	TGTGCCAGCAGTTTCCTCCCCATGATGGGCACTGAAGCTTTCTTT
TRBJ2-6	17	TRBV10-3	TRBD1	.	CAISDRQGAGGANVLTF	TGTGCCATCAGTGATAGGCAGGGGGCTGGTGGGGCCAACGTCCTGACTTTC
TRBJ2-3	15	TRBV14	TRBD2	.	CASSQPGLASDTQYF	TGTGCCAGCAGCCAACCCGGACTAGCTTCAGATACGCAGTATTTT
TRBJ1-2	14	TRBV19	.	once	CASSFGESSYGYTF	TGTGCCAGTTCATTCGGGGAAAGTAGCTATGGCTACACCTTC
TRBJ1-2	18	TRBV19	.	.	CASSFWEGDENGYYGYTF	TGTGCCAGTAGTTTTTGGGAGGGGGATGAAAACGGATACTATGGCTACACCTTC
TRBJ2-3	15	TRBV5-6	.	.	CASRVRGTRTDTQYF	TGTGCCAGCAGGGTCCGAGGGACCCGCACAGATACGCAGTATTTT
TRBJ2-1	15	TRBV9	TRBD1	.	CASSFSGTGYNEQFF	TGTGCCAGCAGCTTTTCCGGGACAGGGTACAATGAGCAGTTCTTC
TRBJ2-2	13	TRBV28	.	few	CASTLLSTGELFF	TGTGCCAGCACCCTTTTGTCCACCGGGGAGCTGTTTTTT
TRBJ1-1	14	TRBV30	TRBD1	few	CAWSEGRGPGRAFF	TGTGCCTGGAGTGAAGGCAGGGGGCCTGGTCGAGCTTTCTTT
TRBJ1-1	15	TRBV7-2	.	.	CASSSFRTVNTEAFF	TGTGCCAGCAGCTCTTTTAGGACGGTGAACACTGAAGCTTTCTTT
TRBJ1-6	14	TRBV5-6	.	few	CASSLTYPNSPLHF	TGTGCCAGCAGCTTGACTTACCCGAATTCACCCCTCCACTTT
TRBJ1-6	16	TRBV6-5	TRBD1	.	CASSYSGDRDLSPLHF	TGTGCCAGCAGTTACTCGGGGGACAGGGACCTTTCACCCCTCCACTTT
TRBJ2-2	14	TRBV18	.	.	CASSRGLVPGELFF	TGTGCCAGCTCACGAGGCCTGGTCCCCGGGGAGCTGTTTTTT
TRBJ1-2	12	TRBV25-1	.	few	CASSGGAGGYTF	TGTGCCAGCAGTGGGGGCGCCGGTGGCTACACCTTC
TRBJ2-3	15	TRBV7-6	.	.	CASSLVVGGVDTQYF	TGTGCCAGCAGCTTAGTGGTGGGCGGGGTGGATACGCAGTATTTT
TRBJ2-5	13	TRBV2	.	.	CASSEDTGRTQYF	TGTGCCAGCAGTGAAGATACAGGGCGGACCCAGTACTTC
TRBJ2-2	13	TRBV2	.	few	CASRADAAGELFF	TGTGCCAGCAGGGCGGATGCGGCCGGGGAGCTGTTTTTT
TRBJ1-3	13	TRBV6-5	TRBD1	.	CASVDRAGNTIYF	TGTGCCAGCGTAGACAGGGCCGGAAACACCATATATTTT
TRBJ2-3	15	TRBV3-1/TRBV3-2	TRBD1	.	CASSRVTGGADTQYF	TGTGCCAGCAGCCGAGTAACAGGGGGCGCAGATACGCAGTATTTT
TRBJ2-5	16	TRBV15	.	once	CATSRDSTGSVETQYF	TGTGCCACCAGCAGGGATTCCACAGGGTCGGTAGAGACCCAGTACTTC
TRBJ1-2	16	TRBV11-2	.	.	CASSSTDVGPNYGYTF	TGTGCCAGCAGCTCGACGGACGTCGGACCCAACTATGGCTACACCTTC
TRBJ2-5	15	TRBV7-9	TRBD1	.	CASSSRTGIMETQYF	TGTGCCAGCAGCTCGAGGACAGGGATAATGGAGACCCAGTACTTC
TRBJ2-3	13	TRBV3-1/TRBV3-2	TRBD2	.	CASSQRGVYTQYF	TGTGCCAGCAGCCAACGGGGGGTGTATACGCAGTATTTT
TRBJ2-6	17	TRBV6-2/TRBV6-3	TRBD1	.	CASSRDRGLSGANVLTF	TGTGCCAGCAGTCGGGACAGGGGACTGTCTGGGGCCAACGTCCTGACTTTC
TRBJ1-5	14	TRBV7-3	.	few	CASSLDGSNQPQHF	TGTGCCAGCAGCCTGGACGGGAGCAATCAGCCCCAGCATTTT
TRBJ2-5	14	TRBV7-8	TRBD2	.	CASSFSGGQETQYF	TGTGCCAGCAGCTTTAGCGGGGGACAAGAGACCCAGTACTTC
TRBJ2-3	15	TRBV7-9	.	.	CASSLVLGRADTQYF	TGTGCCAGCAGCTTAGTACTTGGTCGCGCAGATACGCAGTATTTT
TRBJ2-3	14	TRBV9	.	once	CASGGALLSDTQYF	TGTGCCAGCGGGGGGGCCCTCCTCTCGGATACGCAGTATTTT
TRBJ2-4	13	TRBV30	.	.	CAWTVPRSGIQYF	TGTGCCTGGACGGTTCCCAGGTCCGGCATTCAGTACTTC
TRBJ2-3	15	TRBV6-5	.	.	CASSYSVQITDTQYF	TGTGCCAGCAGTTACTCGGTTCAGATCACAGATACGCAGTATTTT
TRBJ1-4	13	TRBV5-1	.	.	CASSLAGTEKLFF	TGCGCCAGCAGCTTGGCAGGGACGGAAAAACTGTTTTTT
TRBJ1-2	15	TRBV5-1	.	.	CASTHLTTGNYGYTF	TGCGCCAGCACCCACTTAACCACAGGGAACTATGGCTACACCTTC
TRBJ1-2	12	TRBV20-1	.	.	CSASMGSNGYTF	TGCAGTGCTAGTATGGGTTCGAATGGCTACACCTTC
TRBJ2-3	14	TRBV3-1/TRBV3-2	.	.	CASSLRPRGDTQYF	TGTGCCAGCAGCCTTCGGCCGCGAGGGGATACGCAGTATTTT
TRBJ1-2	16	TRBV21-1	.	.	CASSNPSGDTTEGYTF	TGTGCCAGCAGCAACCCATCCGGGGACACCACCGAAGGCTACACCTTC
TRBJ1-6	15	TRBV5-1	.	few	CASSFGGERESPLHF	TGCGCCAGCAGCTTTGGGGGCGAACGGGAATCACCCCTCCACTTT
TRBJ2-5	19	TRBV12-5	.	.	CASGLVRDGLTAPQETQYF	TGTGCTAGTGGTTTGGTAAGGGATGGACTGACTGCCCCCCAAGAGACCCAGTACTTC
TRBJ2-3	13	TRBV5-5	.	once	CASTPAWDGTQYF	TGTGCCAGCACCCCCGCGTGGGACGGTACGCAGTATTTT
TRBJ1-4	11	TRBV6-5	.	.	CASRRPGKTFF	TGTGCCAGCAGGAGACCCGGGAAGACGTTTTTT